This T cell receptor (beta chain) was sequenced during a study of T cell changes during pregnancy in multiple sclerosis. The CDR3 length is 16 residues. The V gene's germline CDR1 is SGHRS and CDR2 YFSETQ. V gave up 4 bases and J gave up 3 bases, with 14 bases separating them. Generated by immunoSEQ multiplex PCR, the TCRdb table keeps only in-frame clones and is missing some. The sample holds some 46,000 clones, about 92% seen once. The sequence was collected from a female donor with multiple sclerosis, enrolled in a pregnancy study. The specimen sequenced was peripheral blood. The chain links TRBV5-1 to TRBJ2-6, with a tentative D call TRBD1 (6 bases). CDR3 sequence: CASSLANRVGANVLTF. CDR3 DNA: TGCGCCAGCAGCCTTGCGAACAGGGTTGGGGCCAACGTCCTGACTTTC.